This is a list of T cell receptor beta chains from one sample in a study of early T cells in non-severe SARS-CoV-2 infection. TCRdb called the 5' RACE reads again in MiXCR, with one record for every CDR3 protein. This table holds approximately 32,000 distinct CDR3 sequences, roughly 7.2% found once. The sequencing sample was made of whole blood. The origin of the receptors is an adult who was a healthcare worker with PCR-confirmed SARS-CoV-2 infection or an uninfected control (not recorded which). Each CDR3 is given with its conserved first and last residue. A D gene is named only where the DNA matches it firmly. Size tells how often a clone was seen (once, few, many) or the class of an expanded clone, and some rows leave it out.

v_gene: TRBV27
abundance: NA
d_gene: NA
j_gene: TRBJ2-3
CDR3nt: TGTGCCAGCGGTACAGGGGAGGGGGATACGCAGTATTTT
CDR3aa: CASGTGEGDTQYF

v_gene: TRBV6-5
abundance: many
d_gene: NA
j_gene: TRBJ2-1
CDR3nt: TGTGCCAGCAGCCGAACAGGGATCGTAAACAATGAGCAGTTCTTC
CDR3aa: CASSRTGIVNNEQFF

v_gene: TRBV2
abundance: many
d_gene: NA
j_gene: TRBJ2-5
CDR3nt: TGTGCCAGCAGTGACGGAAACCAAGAGACCCAGTACTTC
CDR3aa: CASSDGNQETQYF

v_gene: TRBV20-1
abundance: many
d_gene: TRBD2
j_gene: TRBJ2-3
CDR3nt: TGCAGTGCTAGAGATCGACTAGCGGGCGTCCCAGATACGCAGTATTTT
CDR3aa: CSARDRLAGVPDTQYF

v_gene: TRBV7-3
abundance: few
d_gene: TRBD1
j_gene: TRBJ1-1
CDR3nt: TGTGCCAGCAGCCGAACGAGGGGGCTGATCACTGAAGCTTTCTTT
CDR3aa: CASSRTRGLITEAFF

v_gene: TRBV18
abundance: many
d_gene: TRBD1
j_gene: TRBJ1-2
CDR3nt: TGTGCCAGCTCAACCAACCAGGGGGCACCCACCTTC
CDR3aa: CASSTNQGAPTF

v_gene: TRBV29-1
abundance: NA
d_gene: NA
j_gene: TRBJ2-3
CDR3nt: TGCAGCGTTCCGAGGGGCGTAACTAGCACAGATACGCAGTATTTT
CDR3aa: CSVPRGVTSTDTQYF

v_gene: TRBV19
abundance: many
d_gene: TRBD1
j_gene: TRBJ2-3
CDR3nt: TGTGCCAGTAGTATAACAGGGGAGTATTGGAGAGATACGCAGTATTTT
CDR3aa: CASSITGEYWRDTQYF

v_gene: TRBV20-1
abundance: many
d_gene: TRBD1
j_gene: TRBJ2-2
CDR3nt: TGCAGTGCGACCCCGGGACAGACGAACACCGGGGAGCTGTTTTTT
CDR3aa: CSATPGQTNTGELFF

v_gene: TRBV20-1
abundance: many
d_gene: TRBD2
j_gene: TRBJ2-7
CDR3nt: TGCAGTGCTACGGATAGCGGGGGAGCTGGGGAGCAGTACTTC
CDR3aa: CSATDSGGAGEQYF

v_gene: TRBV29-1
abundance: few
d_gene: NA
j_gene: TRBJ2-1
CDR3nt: TGCAGCGCCCATCCCGGGGTGCATGAGCAGTTCTTC
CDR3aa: CSAHPGVHEQFF

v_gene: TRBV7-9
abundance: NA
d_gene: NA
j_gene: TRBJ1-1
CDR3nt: TGTGCCAGCAGCTTCGGGGGCGAAGAGGAACTGAAGCTTTTCTTT
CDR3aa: CASSFGGEEELKLFF

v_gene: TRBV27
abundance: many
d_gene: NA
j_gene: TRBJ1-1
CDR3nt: TGTGCCAGCAGTTTAAAAGGATACGGTACCCTCATGAACACTGAAGCTTTCTTT
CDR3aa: CASSLKGYGTLMNTEAFF

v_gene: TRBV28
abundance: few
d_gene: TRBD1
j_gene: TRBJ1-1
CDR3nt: TGTGCCAGCAGTCTCCCGACAGGGGGGAGGACTGAAGCTTTCTTT
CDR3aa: CASSLPTGGRTEAFF

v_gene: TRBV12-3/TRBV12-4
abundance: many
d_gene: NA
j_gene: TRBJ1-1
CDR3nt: TGTGCCAGCAGCCCACAGGCCCCCGACACTGAAGCTTTCTTT
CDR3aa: CASSPQAPDTEAFF

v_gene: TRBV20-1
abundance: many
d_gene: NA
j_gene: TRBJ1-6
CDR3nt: TGCAGTGCTAGGAAGGCAGGGGCATATAATTCACCCCTCCACTTT
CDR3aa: CSARKAGAYNSPLHF

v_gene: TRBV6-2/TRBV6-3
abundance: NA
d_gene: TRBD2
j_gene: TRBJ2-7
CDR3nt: TGTGCCTCCCGGACTAGCCAGTACGAGCAGTACTTC
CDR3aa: CASRTSQYEQYF

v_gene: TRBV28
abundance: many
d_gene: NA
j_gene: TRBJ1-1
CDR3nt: TGTGCCAGCAGTTCCCCTTCAGGGTACACTGAAGCTTTCTTT
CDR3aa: CASSSPSGYTEAFF

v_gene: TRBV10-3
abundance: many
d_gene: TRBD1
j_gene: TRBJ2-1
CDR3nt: TGTGCCATCAGTGTGCAGGACAGGGAGGTCCTAAATGAGCAGTTCTTC
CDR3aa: CAISVQDREVLNEQFF

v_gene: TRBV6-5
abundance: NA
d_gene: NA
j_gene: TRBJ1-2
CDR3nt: TGTGCCAGCAGAATACCGGGGGTTGGCTACACCTTC
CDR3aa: CASRIPGVGYTF

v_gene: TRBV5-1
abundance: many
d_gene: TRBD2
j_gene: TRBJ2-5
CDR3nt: TGCGCCAGCAGCGGAGTTTCACTAGCGGGGGGAGAGACCCAGTACTTC
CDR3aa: CASSGVSLAGGETQYF

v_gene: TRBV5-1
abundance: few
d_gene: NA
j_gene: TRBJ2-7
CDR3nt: TGCGCCAGCAGCTTGGTCGGTATAGAGGGCGAGCAGTACTTC
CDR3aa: CASSLVGIEGEQYF

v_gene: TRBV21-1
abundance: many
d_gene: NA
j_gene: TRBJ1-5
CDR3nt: TGTGCCAGCAGCCACACCTCCGAGGAGGGACTAAGTCCTTCTCCCTTTCAGCCCCAGCATTTT
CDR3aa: CASSHTSEEGLSPSPFQPQHF

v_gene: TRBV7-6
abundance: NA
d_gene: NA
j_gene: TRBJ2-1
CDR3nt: TGTGCCAGCAGCTTAGTTCTGGGCGATAGCTCCTACAATGAGCAGTTCTTC
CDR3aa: CASSLVLGDSSYNEQFF

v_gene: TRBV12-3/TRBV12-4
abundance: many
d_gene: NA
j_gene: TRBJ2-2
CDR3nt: TGTGCCAGCAGTTTAAAGGGAACCGGGGAGCTGTTTTTT
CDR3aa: CASSLKGTGELFF

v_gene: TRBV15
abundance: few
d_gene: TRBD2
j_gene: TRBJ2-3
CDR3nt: TGTGCCACCAGCAGAGATCGGAGCGGGGGGACAGATACGCAGTATTTT
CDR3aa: CATSRDRSGGTDTQYF

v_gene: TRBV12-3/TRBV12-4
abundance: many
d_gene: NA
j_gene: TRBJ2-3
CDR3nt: TGTGCCAGCAGTTTCGTACTGGGGGGTAGCACAGATACGCAGTATTTT
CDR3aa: CASSFVLGGSTDTQYF

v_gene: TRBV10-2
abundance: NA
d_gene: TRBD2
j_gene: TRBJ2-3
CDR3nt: TGCGCCAGCAGTGATCTTCCTAGCGGCACAGCTAGCACAGATACGCAGTATTTT
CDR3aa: CASSDLPSGTASTDTQYF

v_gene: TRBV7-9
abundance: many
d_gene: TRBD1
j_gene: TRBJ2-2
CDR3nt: TGTGCCAGCAGCGACAGGACAGGCTTCAACACCGGGGAGCTGTTTTTT
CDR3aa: CASSDRTGFNTGELFF

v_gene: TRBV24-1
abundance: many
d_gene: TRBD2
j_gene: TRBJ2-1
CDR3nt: TGTGCCACCAGTGATTTGCAAACTAGCGGGAGTGGTGGTGATGAGCAGTTCTTC
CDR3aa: CATSDLQTSGSGGDEQFF

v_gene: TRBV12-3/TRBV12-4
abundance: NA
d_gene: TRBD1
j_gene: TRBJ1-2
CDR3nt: TGTGCCAGCAGTTTATTCAGGGACAGGGACAGGGGCGGCTACACCTTC
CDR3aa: CASSLFRDRDRGGYTF

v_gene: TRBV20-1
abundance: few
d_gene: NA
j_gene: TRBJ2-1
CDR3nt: TGCAGTGCTAGCCCCCCCGGGAGAACGGGGAATGAGCAGTTCTTC
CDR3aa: CSASPPGRTGNEQFF

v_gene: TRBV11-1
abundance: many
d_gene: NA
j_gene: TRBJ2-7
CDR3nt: TGTGCCAGCAGCTTTGGTGGGGGCGAGCAGTACTTC
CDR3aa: CASSFGGGEQYF

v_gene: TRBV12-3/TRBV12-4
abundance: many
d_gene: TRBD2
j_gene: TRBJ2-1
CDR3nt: TGTGCCAGCAGGTTGACTAGCGGAGACTTCGGTGAGCAGTTCTTC
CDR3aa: CASRLTSGDFGEQFF

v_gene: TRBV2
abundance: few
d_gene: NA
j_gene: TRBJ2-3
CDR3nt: TGTGCCAGCAGTGAAGGGCTAGCCATAGATACGCAGTATTTT
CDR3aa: CASSEGLAIDTQYF

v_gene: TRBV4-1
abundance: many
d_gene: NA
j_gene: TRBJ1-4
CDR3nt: TGCGCCAGCAGCCACCTCCCCTGGGGGGATGAAAAACTGTTTTTT
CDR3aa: CASSHLPWGDEKLFF

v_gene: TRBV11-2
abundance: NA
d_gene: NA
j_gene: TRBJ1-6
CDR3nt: TGTGCCAGCAGCTTAACAGGAGGAGCCTCCTATAATTCACCCCTCCACTTT
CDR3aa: CASSLTGGASYNSPLHF